The T cell receptor (beta chain) described here comes from a study of T cells in Graves' hyperthyroidism and ophthalmopathy. From RNA transcripts, TCR beta CDR3 regions were amplified. The primer set for the first-round RT-PCR of the TCR CDR3 was HTBI. From the multiplex PCR reads, TCRdb called clonotypes with MiXCR, one entry per CDR3 protein. The data show 470,000 or so distinct CDR3 sequences, under 25% seen once. V was clipped by 5 bases and J by 3 bases, with 17 bases between them. The CDR3 contains 15 residues. The V call is TRBV12-3 or TRBV12-4, the J call TRBJ2-7; D might be TRBD2 (7 bases). This sequence originates from a young man with Graves' hyperthyroidism. The specimen was blood. CDR3 residues: CASSLRGATYYEQYF. In DNA, the CDR3 is TGTGCCAGCAGTCTTCGGGGGGCAACCTACTACGAGCAGTACTTC.